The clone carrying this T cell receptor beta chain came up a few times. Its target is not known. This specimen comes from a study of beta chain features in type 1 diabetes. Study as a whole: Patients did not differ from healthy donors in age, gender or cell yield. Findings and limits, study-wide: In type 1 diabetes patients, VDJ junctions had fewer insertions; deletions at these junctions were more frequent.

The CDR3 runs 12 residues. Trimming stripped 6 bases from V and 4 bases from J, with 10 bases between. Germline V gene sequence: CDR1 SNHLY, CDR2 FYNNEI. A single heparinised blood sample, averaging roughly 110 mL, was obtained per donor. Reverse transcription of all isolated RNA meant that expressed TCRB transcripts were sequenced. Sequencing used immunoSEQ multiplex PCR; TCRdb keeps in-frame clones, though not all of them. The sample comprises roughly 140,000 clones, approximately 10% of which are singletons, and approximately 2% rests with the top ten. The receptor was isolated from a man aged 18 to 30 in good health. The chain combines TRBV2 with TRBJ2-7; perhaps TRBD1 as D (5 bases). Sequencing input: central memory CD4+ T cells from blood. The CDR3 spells CASRPGKYEQYF. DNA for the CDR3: TGTGCCAGCAGGCCAGGGAAATACGAGCAGTACTTC.